This paragraph reports one T cell receptor beta chain. Described time point: pre-treatment sample, taken before nivolumab and TIL therapy. Sequencing used immunoSEQ v3. The method was immunoSEQ multiplex PCR; TCRdb's version includes in-frame clones alone and lacks a portion of them. The top ten hold 2.5% to 3.5% of the sample, which has 50,000 to 60,000 clones, roughly four fifths seen once. The data were taken from a study of TIL therapy for anti-PD-1-resistant metastatic lung cancer. Study information: Median patient age was around 50, ranging about 35-80 years.

Here the sequenced sample was blood, taken at baseline. The clonotype was recovered from a person between 30 and 79 years old with non-small cell lung cancer.

CDR3 nucleotides: TGTGCCAGCAGACTAGACACCTACTATGATGGCTACACCTTC. Protein: CASRLDTYYDGYTF. The J gene is TRBJ1-2, the V gene TRBV6-5, with no clear D. The CDR3 loop spans 14 amino acids. The germline V gene encodes CDR1 MNHEY and CDR2 SVGAGI. Trimming shortened V by 6 bases and J by 6 bases, and 17 bases separated the two germline ends.